One and the same sample provided the 2 T cell receptor beta chains below, sequenced in a study of T cells after yellow fever vaccination. One entry per CDR3 protein, called by TCRdb with MiXCR from the 5' RACE reads. The data show around 350,000 distinct CDR3 sequences, roughly 11% seen once. The material sequenced was PBMCs, taken on the day of the first yellow fever vaccination. Receptors originate from a man between 18 and 35 years old who received the YFV17D yellow fever vaccine.

This clonotype appeared a few times. The gene calls are TRBV5-4 and TRBJ2-7; D could derive from TRBD1 or TRBD2 (7 bases each). The V gene's germline CDR1 is SGHNT and CDR2 YYREEE (reference sequence). V was cut by 4 bases and J by 2 bases, with 16 bases left in between. This CDR3 region has 15 residues. This CDR3 is CASSQGEGDTYEQYF. As DNA, the CDR3 is TGTGCCAGCAGCCAGGGGGAGGGTGACACCTACGAGCAGTACTTC.

This clonotype has more than one count but fewer than ten. The CDR3 DNA follows: TGTGCCAGCAGGGGAAGACAGGGGTACTATGGCTACACCTTC. This encodes CASRGRQGYYGYTF. The genes are TRBV2 and TRBJ1-2; TRBD1 matches 8 bases. The CDR3 is 14 amino acids. V dropped 6 bases and J dropped 3; count of bases not matched to a gene: 6. Germline V gene data show CDR1 as SNHLY and CDR2 as FYNNEI.